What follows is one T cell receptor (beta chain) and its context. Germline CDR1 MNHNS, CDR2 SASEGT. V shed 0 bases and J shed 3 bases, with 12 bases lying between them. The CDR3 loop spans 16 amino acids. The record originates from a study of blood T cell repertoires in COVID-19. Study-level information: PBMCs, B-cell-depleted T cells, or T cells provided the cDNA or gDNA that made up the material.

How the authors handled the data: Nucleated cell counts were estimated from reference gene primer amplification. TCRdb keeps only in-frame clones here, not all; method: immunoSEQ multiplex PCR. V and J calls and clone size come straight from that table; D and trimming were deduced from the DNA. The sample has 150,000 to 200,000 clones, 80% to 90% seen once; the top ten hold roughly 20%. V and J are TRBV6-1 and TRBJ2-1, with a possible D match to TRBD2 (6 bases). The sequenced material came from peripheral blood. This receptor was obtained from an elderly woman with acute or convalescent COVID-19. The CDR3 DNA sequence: TGTGCCAGCAGTGAAGCTAGCGGCTCCTTCTACAATGAGCAGTTCTTC. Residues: CASSEASGSFYNEQFF.